The entry below gives a single T cell receptor beta chain sequence along with its context. As yet, its antigen is unknown. One entry per CDR3 protein results from TCRdb running MiXCR on the 5' RACE reads. The sample holds roughly 570,000 distinct CDR3 sequences, approximately 9.6% seen once. These data come from a study of identical twins. Study findings and constraints: Within cord blood, abundant beta clonotypes carried fewer insertions, but memory repertoires showed no such trend.

The same specimen was also included in a second study, on yellow fever vaccine responses in identical twins.

The clonotype was recovered from a woman younger than 35 in good health. The sequencing sample was made of PBMCs.

The CDR3 loop reads CASSWGVDREFF. The CDR3 nucleotides are TGTGCCAGCAGCTGGGGAGTGGACAGAGAGTTCTTC. This chain uses TRBV7-9 with TRBJ2-1; a possible D gene is TRBD1 (6 bases). This CDR3 spans 12 amino acids. The V and J ends lost 4 bases and 14 bases respectively, with 15 bases between them. The germline gives CDR1 SEHNR, CDR2 FQNEAQ (reference sequence).